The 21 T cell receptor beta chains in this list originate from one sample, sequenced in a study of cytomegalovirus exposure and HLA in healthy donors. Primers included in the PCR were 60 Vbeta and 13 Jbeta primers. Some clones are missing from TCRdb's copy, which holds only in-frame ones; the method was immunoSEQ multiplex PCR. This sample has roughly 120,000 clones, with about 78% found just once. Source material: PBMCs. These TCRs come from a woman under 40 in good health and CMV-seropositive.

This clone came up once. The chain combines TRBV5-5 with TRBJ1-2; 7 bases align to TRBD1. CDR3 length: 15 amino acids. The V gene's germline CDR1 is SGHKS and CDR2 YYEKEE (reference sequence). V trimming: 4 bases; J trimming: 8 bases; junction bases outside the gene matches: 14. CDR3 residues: CASSLPGTVHGGYTF. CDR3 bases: TGTGCCAGCAGCCTCCCGGGGACAGTCCACGGGGGCTACACCTTC.

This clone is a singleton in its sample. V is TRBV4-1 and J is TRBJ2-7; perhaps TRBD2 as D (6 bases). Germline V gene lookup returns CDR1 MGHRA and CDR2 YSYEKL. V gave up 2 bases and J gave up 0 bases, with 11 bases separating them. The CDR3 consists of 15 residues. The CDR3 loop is CASSQSGLSSYEQYF. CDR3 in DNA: TGCGCCAGCAGCCAAAGCGGGCTAAGCTCCTACGAGCAGTACTTC.

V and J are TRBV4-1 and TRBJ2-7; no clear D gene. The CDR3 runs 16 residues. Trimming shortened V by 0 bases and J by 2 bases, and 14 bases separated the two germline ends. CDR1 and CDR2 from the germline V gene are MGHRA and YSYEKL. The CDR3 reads CASSQDQEEVAYEQYF. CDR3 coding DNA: TGCGCCAGCAGCCAAGATCAGGAAGAAGTAGCCTACGAGCAGTACTTC.

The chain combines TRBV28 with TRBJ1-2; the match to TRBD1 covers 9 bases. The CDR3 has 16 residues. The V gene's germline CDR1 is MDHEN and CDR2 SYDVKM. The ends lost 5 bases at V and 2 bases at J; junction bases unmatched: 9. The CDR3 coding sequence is TGTGCCAGCAGTACCCAACCGGGACAGGGAAACTATGGCTACACCTTC. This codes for CASSTQPGQGNYGYTF.

The CDR3 protein is CASRDRGDYEQYF. The DNA of the CDR3 is TGTGCCAGCAGGGACAGGGGGGACTACGAGCAGTACTTC. This sequence joins TRBV6-5 and TRBJ2-7, with 10 bases aligning to TRBD1. Looked up from germline, CDR1 is MNHEY and CDR2 is SVGAGI. V trimming: 6 bases; J trimming: 3 bases; junction bases outside the gene matches: 2. This CDR3 spans 13 amino acids.

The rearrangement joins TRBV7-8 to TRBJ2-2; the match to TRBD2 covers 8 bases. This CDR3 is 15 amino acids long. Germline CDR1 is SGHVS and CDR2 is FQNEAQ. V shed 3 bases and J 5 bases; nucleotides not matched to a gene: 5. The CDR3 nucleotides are TGTGCCAGCAGCTTCCGGGAGGGAGGAACCGGGGAGCTGTTTTTT. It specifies CASSFREGGTGELFF.

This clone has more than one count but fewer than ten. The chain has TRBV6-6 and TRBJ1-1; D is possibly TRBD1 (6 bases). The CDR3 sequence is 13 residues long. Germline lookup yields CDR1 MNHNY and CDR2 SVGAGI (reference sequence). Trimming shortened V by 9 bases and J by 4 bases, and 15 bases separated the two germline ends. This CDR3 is CASITGSSTEAFF. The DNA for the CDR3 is TGTGCCAGTATTACAGGGTCTAGCACTGAAGCTTTCTTT.

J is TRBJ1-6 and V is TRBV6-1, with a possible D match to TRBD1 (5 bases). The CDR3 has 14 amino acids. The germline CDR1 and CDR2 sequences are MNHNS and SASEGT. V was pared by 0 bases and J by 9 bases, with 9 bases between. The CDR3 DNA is TGTGCCAGCAGTGAAGCAGGGGAAGCTTCACCCCTCCACTTT. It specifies CASSEAGEASPLHF.

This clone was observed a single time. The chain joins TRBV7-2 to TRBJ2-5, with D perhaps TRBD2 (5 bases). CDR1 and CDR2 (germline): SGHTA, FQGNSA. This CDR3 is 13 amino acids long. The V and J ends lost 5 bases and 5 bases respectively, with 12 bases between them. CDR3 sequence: CASSENSVETQYF. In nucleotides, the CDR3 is TGTGCCAGCAGCGAAAATAGCGTGGAGACCCAGTACTTC.

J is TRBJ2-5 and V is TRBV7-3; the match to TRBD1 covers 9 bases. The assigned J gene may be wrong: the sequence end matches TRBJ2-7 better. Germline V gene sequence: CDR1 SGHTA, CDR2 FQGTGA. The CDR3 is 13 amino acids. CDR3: CASSSIQGAEQYF. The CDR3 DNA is TGTGCCAGCAGCTCTATACAGGGGGCCGAGCAGTACTTC.

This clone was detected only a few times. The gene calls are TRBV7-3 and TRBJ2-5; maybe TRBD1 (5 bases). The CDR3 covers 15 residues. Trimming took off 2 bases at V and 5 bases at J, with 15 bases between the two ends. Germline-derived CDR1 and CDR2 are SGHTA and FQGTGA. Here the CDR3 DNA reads TGTGCCAGCAGCTTAGGGGCAGGCCTGTTGGAGACCCAGTACTTC. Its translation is CASSLGAGLLETQYF.

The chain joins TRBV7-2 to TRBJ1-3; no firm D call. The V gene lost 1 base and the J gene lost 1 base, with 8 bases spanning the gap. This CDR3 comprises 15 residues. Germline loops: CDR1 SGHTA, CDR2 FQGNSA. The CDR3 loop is CASSLGPFSGNTIYF. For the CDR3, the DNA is TGTGCCAGCAGCTTAGGGCCTTTTTCTGGAAACACCATATATTTT.

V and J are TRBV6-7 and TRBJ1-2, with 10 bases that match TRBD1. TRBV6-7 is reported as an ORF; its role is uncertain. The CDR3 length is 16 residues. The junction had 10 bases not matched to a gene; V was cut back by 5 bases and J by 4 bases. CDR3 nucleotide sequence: TGTGCCAGCAGTCAGGGACAGGGGAGTATTCGCTATGGCTACACCTTC. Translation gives CASSQGQGSIRYGYTF.

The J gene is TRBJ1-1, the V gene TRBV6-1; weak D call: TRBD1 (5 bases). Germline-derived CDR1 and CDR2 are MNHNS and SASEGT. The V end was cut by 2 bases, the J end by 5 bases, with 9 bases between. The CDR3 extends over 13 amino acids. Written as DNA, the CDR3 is TGTGCCAGCAGTGAAAGGGGATGGACTGAAGCTTTCTTT. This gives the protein CASSERGWTEAFF.

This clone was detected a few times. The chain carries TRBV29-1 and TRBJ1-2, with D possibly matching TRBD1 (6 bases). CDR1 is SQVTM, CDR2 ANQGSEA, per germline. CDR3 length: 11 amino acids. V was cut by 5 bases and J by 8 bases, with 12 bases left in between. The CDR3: CSVYKGEGYTF. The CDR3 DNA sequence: TGCAGCGTTTACAAGGGGGAAGGCTACACCTTC.

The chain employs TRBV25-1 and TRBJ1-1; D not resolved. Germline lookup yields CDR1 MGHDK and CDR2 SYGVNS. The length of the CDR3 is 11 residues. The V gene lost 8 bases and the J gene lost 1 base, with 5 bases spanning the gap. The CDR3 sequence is CASRENTEAFF. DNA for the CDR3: TGTGCCAGCCGGGAGAACACTGAAGCTTTCTTT. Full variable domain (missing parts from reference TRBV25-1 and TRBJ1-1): EADIYQTPRYLVIGTGKKITLECSQTMGHDKMYWYQQDPGMELHLIHYSYGVNSTEKGDLSSESTVSRIRTEHFPLTLESARPSHTSQYLCASRENTEAFFGQGTRLTVV.

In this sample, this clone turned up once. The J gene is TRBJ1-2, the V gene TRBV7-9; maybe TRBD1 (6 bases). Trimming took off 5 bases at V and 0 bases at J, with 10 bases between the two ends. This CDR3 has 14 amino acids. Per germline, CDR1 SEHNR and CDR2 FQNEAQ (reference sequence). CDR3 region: CASSPSGANYGYTF. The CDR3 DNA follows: TGTGCCAGCAGCCCCTCAGGGGCTAACTATGGCTACACCTTC. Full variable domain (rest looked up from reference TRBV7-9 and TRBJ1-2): DTGVSQNPRHKITKRGQNVTFRCDPISEHNRLYWYRQTLGQGPEFLTYFQNEAQLEKSRLLSDRFSAERPKGSFSTLEIQRTEQGDSAMYLCASSPSGANYGYTFGSGTRLTVV.

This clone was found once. The CDR3: CSVWGPKETQYF. CDR3 nucleotides: TGCAGCGTTTGGGGGCCAAAAGAGACCCAGTACTTC. The chain uses TRBV29-1 and TRBJ2-5; D perhaps matches TRBD1 (6 bases). Per the germline V gene, CDR1 is SQVTM and CDR2 is ANQGSEA. This CDR3 has 12 amino acids. Between the trimmed V and J ends, which lost 5 bases and 3 bases, there was a span of 10 bases.

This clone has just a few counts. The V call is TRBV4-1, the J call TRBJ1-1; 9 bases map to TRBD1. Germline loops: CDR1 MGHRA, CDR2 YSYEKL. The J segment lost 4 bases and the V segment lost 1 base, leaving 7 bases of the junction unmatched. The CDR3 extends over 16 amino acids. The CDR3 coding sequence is TGCGCCAGCAGCCAAGGCTTCGGACAGGGGATCACTGAAGCTTTCTTT. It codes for CASSQGFGQGITEAFF.

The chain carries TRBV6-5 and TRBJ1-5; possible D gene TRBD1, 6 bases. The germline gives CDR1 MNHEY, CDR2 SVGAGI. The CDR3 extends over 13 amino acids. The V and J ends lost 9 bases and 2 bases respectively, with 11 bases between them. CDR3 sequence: CASKQGRNQPQHF. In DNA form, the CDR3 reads TGTGCCAGTAAGCAGGGGCGCAATCAGCCCCAGCATTTT.

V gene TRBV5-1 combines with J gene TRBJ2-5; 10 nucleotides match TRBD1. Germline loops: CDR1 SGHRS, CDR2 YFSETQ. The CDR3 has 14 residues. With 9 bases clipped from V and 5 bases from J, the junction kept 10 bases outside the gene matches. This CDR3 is CATQPTGGMETQYF. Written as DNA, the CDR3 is TGCGCCACCCAACCGACAGGGGGCATGGAGACCCAGTACTTC.